This T cell receptor beta chain was captured in a study of blood T cell repertoires in COVID-19. As for the study in general: The origin of the acute and convalescent COVID-19 samples was the United States, Italy and Spain.

Clones were read by immunoSEQ multiplex PCR, and TCRdb kept only the in-frame ones, dropping some. The table has 100,000 to 150,000 clones, 80% to 90% seen once. This CDR3 is built from 13 residues. Between the trimmed V and J ends, which lost 8 bases and 1 base, there was a span of 11 bases. The germline gives CDR1 LNHDA, CDR2 SQIVND (reference sequence). Source material: peripheral blood. The gene calls are TRBV19 and TRBJ1-2; D is uncertain. The sequence was collected from a human donor in a cohort sampled during active COVID-19. The CDR3 reads CASGPLLNYGYTF. DNA for the CDR3: TGTGCCAGTGGGCCTCTTCTTAACTATGGCTACACCTTC.